These T cell receptor beta chains were read from a single sample in a study of T-cell reconstitution after alpha-beta-depleted transplantation in children. Using its own MiXCR run on the PCR reads, TCRdb lists one record per CDR3 protein. The sample contains approximately 490,000 distinct CDR3 sequences, roughly 10% of which appear only once. The starting material was PBMCs, obtained before TCRalphabeta/CD19-depleted stem cell transplant. Every receptor here comes from a child aged 2-9 years with inherited bone marrow failure, due to receive a stem cell transplant. The CDR3 runs from the conserved cysteine through the conserved F or W. The D gene is left open where the match is weak. A clone size is listed for some rows: how often the clone was seen (once, few, many), or a class if it is expanded.

v_call	d_call	j_call	clone_size	cdr3_length	cdr3_nt	cdr3_aa
TRBV5-1	NA	TRBJ1-1	NA	14	TGCGCCAGCAGCTTAATAGGACCAGACACTGAAGCTTTCTTT	CASSLIGPDTEAFF
TRBV29-1	NA	TRBJ1-4	few	14	TGCAGCGCCCAGGCGGGACAACATAATGAAAAACTGTTTTTT	CSAQAGQHNEKLFF
TRBV11-1	TRBD1	TRBJ2-7	many	20	TGTGCCAGCAGCTTCGGGATAAGGACAGGGGGCTCCAAACAATCCTACGAGCAGTACTTC	CASSFGIRTGGSKQSYEQYF
TRBV21-1	NA	TRBJ2-7	many	17	TGTGCCAGCAGCAAAAGTTCTCCTTCGACAGGGACCTACGAGCAGTACTTC	CASSKSSPSTGTYEQYF
TRBV19	NA	TRBJ2-1	few	14	TGTGCCAGTCGCGACTGGATCTCGGGCAATGAGCAGTTCTTC	CASRDWISGNEQFF
TRBV20-1	TRBD1	TRBJ2-1	many	12	TGCAGTGTCGGACAGGGGGGCAATGAGCAGTTCTTC	CSVGQGGNEQFF
TRBV20-1	NA	TRBJ2-1	many	18	TGCAGTGCTAGAGATGCGTTAACATTGGGGACGGTCTACAATGAGCAGTTCTTC	CSARDALTLGTVYNEQFF
TRBV27	NA	TRBJ1-6	many	12	TGTGCCAGCAGCGCGTACAATTCACCCCTCCACTTT	CASSAYNSPLHF
TRBV5-6	TRBD1	TRBJ2-3	few	13	TGTGCCAGCCGACAGGGGGTGCGTGATACGCAGTATTTT	CASRQGVRDTQYF
TRBV13	TRBD2	TRBJ2-5	many	14	TGTGCCAGCAAACGGCTAGCGGGGAAAGAGACCCAGTACTTC	CASKRLAGKETQYF
TRBV28	NA	TRBJ2-1	NA	14	TGTGCCAGCAGTTCCGGACACTCCTACAATGAGCAGTTCTTC	CASSSGHSYNEQFF
TRBV6-2/TRBV6-3	NA	TRBJ2-4	many	15	TGTGCCAGCATCGCGGGCAATCTAGCCAAAAACATTCAGTACTTC	CASIAGNLAKNIQYF
TRBV27	NA	TRBJ1-2	many	14	TGTGCCAGCAGTCAGCCAGGTCTTAACTATGGCTACACCTTC	CASSQPGLNYGYTF
TRBV7-8	TRBD2	TRBJ2-7	NA	16	TGTGCCAGCAGCCTGCCGCTAGCGGGAGGTACCCACGAGCAGTACTTC	CASSLPLAGGTHEQYF
TRBV4-2	NA	TRBJ2-6	few	17	TGTGCCAGCAGCCAAGATAGCCGGGGCGCTGGGGCCAACGTCCTGACTTTC	CASSQDSRGAGANVLTF
TRBV14	NA	TRBJ2-1	many	13	TGTGCCAGCAGCCAGCCCTCTGACAATGAGCAGTTCTTC	CASSQPSDNEQFF
TRBV12-3/TRBV12-4	NA	TRBJ1-1	NA	14	TGTGCCAGCAGTTCAGGAAGATTGAGGACTGAAGCTTTCTTT	CASSSGRLRTEAFF
TRBV29-1	TRBD2	TRBJ2-3	many	16	TGCAGCGTTGGGGCGGGAGGGCCAGGAACCACAGATACGCAGTATTTT	CSVGAGGPGTTDTQYF
TRBV7-9	NA	TRBJ2-7	many	13	TGTGCCAGCAGCTTCCTCCGGGAATACGAGCAGTACTTC	CASSFLREYEQYF
TRBV5-1	NA	TRBJ2-5	many	15	TGCGCCAGCAGCTTGGAAGAACACCCGGGAGAGACCCAGTACTTC	CASSLEEHPGETQYF
TRBV5-1	NA	TRBJ2-6	NA	17	TGCGCCAGCAGCCTCTGGGCAGGGGACTCTGGGGCCAACGTCCTGACTTTC	CASSLWAGDSGANVLTF
TRBV4-2	TRBD2	TRBJ2-1	NA	20	TGTGCCAGCAGCCAAGATTTCTGGCGGGAGGTTTCTATTTCCTACAATGAGCAGTTCTTC	CASSQDFWREVSISYNEQFF
TRBV28	TRBD1	TRBJ2-7	many	15	TGTGCCAGCAGTACCTCCGGGACAGGGGCCCACGAGCAGTACTTC	CASSTSGTGAHEQYF
TRBV29-1	TRBD1	TRBJ2-5	many	13	TGCAGCGTTACGACAGGGCCGGGAGAGACCCAGTACTTC	CSVTTGPGETQYF
TRBV25-1	NA	TRBJ1-2	many	13	TGTGCCAGCAGTGAGTTACAGGGCTATGGCTACACCTTC	CASSELQGYGYTF
TRBV6-2/TRBV6-3	TRBD2	TRBJ2-1	many	14	TGTGCCAGCATCCTAGCGGGGGAAGACAATGAGCAGTTCTTC	CASILAGEDNEQFF
TRBV7-9	TRBD2	TRBJ2-7	many	16	TGTGCCAGCAGCTCCGCGACTAGCGGGACGATCCTGGAGCAGTACTTC	CASSSATSGTILEQYF
TRBV27	TRBD1	TRBJ1-5	NA	17	TGTGCCAGCAGTTTATACGGGGACAGACTTAGCAATCAGCCCCAGCATTTT	CASSLYGDRLSNQPQHF
TRBV7-2	NA	TRBJ2-5	few	12	TGTGCCAGCAGCCCCTGGCGAGAGACCCAGTACTTC	CASSPWRETQYF
TRBV29-1	TRBD1	TRBJ1-2	many	12	TGCAGCGTTCCACAGGGGGGGTATGGCTACACCTTC	CSVPQGGYGYTF
TRBV20-1	NA	TRBJ1-1	many	14	TGCAGTGCTAACATCCACCGGTGGGGCACTGAAGCTTTCTTT	CSANIHRWGTEAFF
TRBV4-3	TRBD1	TRBJ2-7	many	14	TGCGCCAGCAGCCAAGGAACAGGGGCGGACGAGCAGTACTTC	CASSQGTGADEQYF
TRBV7-9	NA	TRBJ2-3	many	14	TGTGCCAGCAGCTTATCTGGAGATCCAGATACGCAGTATTTT	CASSLSGDPDTQYF
TRBV6-1	NA	TRBJ2-1	many	15	TGTGCCAGCAGCCAGACCCAAGCCTCCTACAATGAGCAGTTCTTC	CASSQTQASYNEQFF
TRBV12-3/TRBV12-4	TRBD1	TRBJ1-5	many	13	TGTGCCAGCAGCGGGACAGGGCATCAGCCCCAGCATTTT	CASSGTGHQPQHF
TRBV12-3/TRBV12-4	NA	TRBJ2-7	many	11	TGTGCCAGCAGTCGACAGTACGAGCAGTACTTC	CASSRQYEQYF
TRBV12-3/TRBV12-4	TRBD2	TRBJ2-3	many	15	TGTGCCAGCAGTTTAATCCCGGGAGGGCCGGGGACGCAGTATTTT	CASSLIPGGPGTQYF
TRBV7-2	TRBD2	TRBJ2-5	many	16	TGTGCCAGCAGCTTAGCGGCGGGAGGGCCTTTAAAGACCCAGTACTTC	CASSLAAGGPLKTQYF
TRBV25-1	NA	TRBJ2-5	NA	16	TGTGCCAGCAGTGAATATAGTGGGAGGGGGCGGCAGACCCAGTACTTC	CASSEYSGRGRQTQYF
TRBV9	NA	TRBJ2-7	many	15	TGTGCCAGCAGCCCACGGACAGCTTTAAACTACGAGCAGTACTTC	CASSPRTALNYEQYF
TRBV29-1	NA	TRBJ2-7	many	13	TGCAGCGCCGAGACAACTACACCCTACGAGCAGTACTTC	CSAETTTPYEQYF